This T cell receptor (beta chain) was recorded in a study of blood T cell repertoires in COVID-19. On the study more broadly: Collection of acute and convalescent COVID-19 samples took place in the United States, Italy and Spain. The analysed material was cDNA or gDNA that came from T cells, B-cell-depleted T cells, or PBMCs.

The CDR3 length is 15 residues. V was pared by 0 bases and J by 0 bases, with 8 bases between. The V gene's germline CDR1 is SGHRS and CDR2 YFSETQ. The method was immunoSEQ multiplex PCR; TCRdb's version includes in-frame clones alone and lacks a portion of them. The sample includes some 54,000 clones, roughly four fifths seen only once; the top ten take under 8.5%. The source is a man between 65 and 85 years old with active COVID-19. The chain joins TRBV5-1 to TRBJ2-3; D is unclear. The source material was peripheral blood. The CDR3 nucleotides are TGCGCCAGCAGCTTGGCGGTTTATAGCACAGATACGCAGTATTTT. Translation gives CASSLAVYSTDTQYF.